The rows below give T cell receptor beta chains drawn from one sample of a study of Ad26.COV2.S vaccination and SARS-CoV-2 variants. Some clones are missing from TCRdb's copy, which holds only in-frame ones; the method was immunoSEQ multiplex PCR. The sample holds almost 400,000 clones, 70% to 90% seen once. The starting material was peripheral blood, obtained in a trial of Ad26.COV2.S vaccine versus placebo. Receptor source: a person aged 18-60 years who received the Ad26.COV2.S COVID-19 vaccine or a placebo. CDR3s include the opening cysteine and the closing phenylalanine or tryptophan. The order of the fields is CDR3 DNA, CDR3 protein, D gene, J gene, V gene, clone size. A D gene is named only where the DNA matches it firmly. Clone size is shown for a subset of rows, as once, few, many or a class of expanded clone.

cdr3_nt: TGTGCCAGTAGCCAGGGGCTAGCGGGTTACACCGGGGAGCTGTTTTTT
cdr3_aa: CASSQGLAGYTGELFF
d_call: TRBD2
j_call: TRBJ2-2
v_call: TRBV19
clone_size: once

cdr3_nt: TGTGCCTGGAGTGTAGCGGGTACGCAGTATTTT
cdr3_aa: CAWSVAGTQYF
d_call: .
j_call: TRBJ2-3
v_call: TRBV30
clone_size: .

cdr3_nt: TGTGCCAGCTCACACGACAGGGCCTATGGCTACACCTTC
cdr3_aa: CASSHDRAYGYTF
d_call: TRBD1
j_call: TRBJ1-2
v_call: TRBV18
clone_size: .

cdr3_nt: TGTGCCAGCAGTGAAGACCTAGCCAAAAACATTCAGTACTTC
cdr3_aa: CASSEDLAKNIQYF
d_call: .
j_call: TRBJ2-4
v_call: TRBV2
clone_size: .

cdr3_nt: TGTGCCAGCAGTTTAGGGAGGGCCTCAACCTACGAGCAGTACTTC
cdr3_aa: CASSLGRASTYEQYF
d_call: TRBD2
j_call: TRBJ2-7
v_call: TRBV27
clone_size: .

cdr3_nt: TGTGCCACCAGTGATTTGGGCAGGGGCAAGTACCAAGAGACCCAGTACTTC
cdr3_aa: CATSDLGRGKYQETQYF
d_call: .
j_call: TRBJ2-5
v_call: TRBV24-1
clone_size: .

cdr3_nt: TGTGCCAGCAGTTTGGGCACCTTCTACGAGCAGTACTTC
cdr3_aa: CASSLGTFYEQYF
d_call: .
j_call: TRBJ2-7
v_call: TRBV12-3/TRBV12-4
clone_size: .

cdr3_nt: TGCGCCAGCAGCCCGGGACACACAGATACGCAGTATTTT
cdr3_aa: CASSPGHTDTQYF
d_call: .
j_call: TRBJ2-3
v_call: TRBV5-1
clone_size: .

cdr3_nt: TGTGCCAGCAGCTCTTTAGCGGGCCAAGAGACCCAGTACTTC
cdr3_aa: CASSSLAGQETQYF
d_call: TRBD2
j_call: TRBJ2-5
v_call: TRBV6-2/TRBV6-3
clone_size: .

cdr3_nt: TGTGCCTGGAGACAGGGACGGTCACCCCTCCACTTT
cdr3_aa: CAWRQGRSPLHF
d_call: .
j_call: TRBJ1-6
v_call: TRBV30
clone_size: .

cdr3_nt: TGTGCCAGCAGCCGCCGACAGGGGGCGGGTGAAAAACTGTTTTTT
cdr3_aa: CASSRRQGAGEKLFF
d_call: TRBD1
j_call: TRBJ1-4
v_call: TRBV14
clone_size: once

cdr3_nt: TGTGCCAGCAGTCAGTTCTCAGGCCTTTCGCAGGAGACCCAGTACTTC
cdr3_aa: CASSQFSGLSQETQYF
d_call: .
j_call: TRBJ2-5
v_call: TRBV28
clone_size: .

cdr3_nt: TGCGCCAGCTCCCCGAACCAACTCTTCACAGATACGCAGTATTTT
cdr3_aa: CASSPNQLFTDTQYF
d_call: .
j_call: TRBJ2-3
v_call: TRBV5-1
clone_size: .

cdr3_nt: TGTGCCAGCAGTCTGACAGGGGAGGCTGAAGCTTTCTTT
cdr3_aa: CASSLTGEAEAFF
d_call: TRBD1
j_call: TRBJ1-1
v_call: TRBV27
clone_size: .

cdr3_nt: TGTGCCAGCAGCTTGGCAATTGGGGGGGGAAGAACCTACACCTTC
cdr3_aa: CASSLAIGGGRTYTF
d_call: .
j_call: TRBJ1-2
v_call: TRBV5-4
clone_size: .

cdr3_nt: TGTGCCAGCACCCACACAGATACGCAGTATTTT
cdr3_aa: CASTHTDTQYF
d_call: .
j_call: TRBJ2-3
v_call: TRBV5-5
clone_size: .

cdr3_nt: TGCGCCAGCAGCATCAGCGGGACAGGCAATCAGCCCCAGCATTTT
cdr3_aa: CASSISGTGNQPQHF
d_call: TRBD1
j_call: TRBJ1-5
v_call: TRBV5-1
clone_size: once

cdr3_nt: TGTGCCAGCAGCCCCCAGGGGGCGAACACTGAAGCTTTCTTT
cdr3_aa: CASSPQGANTEAFF
d_call: TRBD1
j_call: TRBJ1-1
v_call: TRBV5-4
clone_size: .

cdr3_nt: TGTGCCAGCAGCTTAGTTGGCGGCCTCAGCACAGATACGCAGTATTTT
cdr3_aa: CASSLVGGLSTDTQYF
d_call: .
j_call: TRBJ2-3
v_call: TRBV7-3
clone_size: .

cdr3_nt: TGTGCCAGCAGCAAATCCACTACAAACAATGAGCAGTTCTTC
cdr3_aa: CASSKSTTNNEQFF
d_call: .
j_call: TRBJ2-1
v_call: TRBV3-1/TRBV3-2
clone_size: .

cdr3_nt: TGTGCCAGCCGTTCAGAGGCTTCTTGGGGCTATGGCTACACCTTC
cdr3_aa: CASRSEASWGYGYTF
d_call: .
j_call: TRBJ1-2
v_call: TRBV5-6
clone_size: .

cdr3_nt: TGTGCCATCGAGACGGCTGGCACAGATACGCAGTATTTT
cdr3_aa: CAIETAGTDTQYF
d_call: .
j_call: TRBJ2-3
v_call: TRBV28
clone_size: .

cdr3_nt: TGTGCCTGGGGACAGGGGGCCTACGAGCAGTACTTC
cdr3_aa: CAWGQGAYEQYF
d_call: TRBD1
j_call: TRBJ2-7
v_call: TRBV30
clone_size: .

cdr3_nt: TGTGCCAGCAGCGACCTGTGGCAGGGCCTTAACTATGGCTACACCTTC
cdr3_aa: CASSDLWQGLNYGYTF
d_call: .
j_call: TRBJ1-2
v_call: TRBV28
clone_size: .

cdr3_nt: TGTGCCAGCAGTATAGCGGGAGGGCCCTGGGAGACCCAGTACTTC
cdr3_aa: CASSIAGGPWETQYF
d_call: TRBD2
j_call: TRBJ2-5
v_call: TRBV5-5
clone_size: .

cdr3_nt: TGCGCCAGCAGCTTGACAGCCACTAATGAAAAACTGTTTTTT
cdr3_aa: CASSLTATNEKLFF
d_call: .
j_call: TRBJ1-4
v_call: TRBV5-1
clone_size: .